What follows describes a single T cell receptor beta chain. Its matching antigen is unknown. One junction end disagrees with the germline gene, perhaps due to a read error. The record originates from a study of T cells after yellow fever vaccination. Study summary: Where fractions had low cell numbers, libraries were prepared from them with the SMART-Seq v4 Ultra Low Input RNA kit. Study-wide results and limits: Reappearance after the booster was seen for most primary-vaccination clones, at roughly 96% CD4 and 88% CD8.

The CDR3 extends over 15 amino acids. Per germline, CDR1 SGHTA and CDR2 FQGNSA. UMIs were added to TCR cDNA along with a universal primer site when it was made by 5'RACE template switching. TCRdb independently ran MiXCR on the 5' RACE reads; one entry per CDR3 protein. The sample comprises 510,000 or so distinct CDR3 sequences, approximately 21% of which are singletons, and around an eighth rests with the top ten. The clonotype originates from a man aged 25-40 years who received the YFV17D yellow fever vaccine. The V and J genes are TRBV7-2 and TRBJ2-3, with TRBD2 as a possible D gene (6 bases). The sample here was PBMCs, taken 15 days after the yellow fever booster vaccination. The CDR3: CACSLAAGSLDTQYF. In DNA, the CDR3 is TGTGCCTGCAGCTTAGCGGCCGGCTCATTGGATACGCAGTATTTT. The complete variable domain, with remaining parts taken from reference TRBV7-2 and TRBJ2-3, reads GAGVSQSPSNKVTEKGKDVELRCDPISGHTALYWYRQSLGQGLEFLIYFQGNSAPDKSGLPSDRFSAERTGGSVSTLTIQRTQQEDSAVYLCACSLAAGSLDTQYFGPGTRLTVL.